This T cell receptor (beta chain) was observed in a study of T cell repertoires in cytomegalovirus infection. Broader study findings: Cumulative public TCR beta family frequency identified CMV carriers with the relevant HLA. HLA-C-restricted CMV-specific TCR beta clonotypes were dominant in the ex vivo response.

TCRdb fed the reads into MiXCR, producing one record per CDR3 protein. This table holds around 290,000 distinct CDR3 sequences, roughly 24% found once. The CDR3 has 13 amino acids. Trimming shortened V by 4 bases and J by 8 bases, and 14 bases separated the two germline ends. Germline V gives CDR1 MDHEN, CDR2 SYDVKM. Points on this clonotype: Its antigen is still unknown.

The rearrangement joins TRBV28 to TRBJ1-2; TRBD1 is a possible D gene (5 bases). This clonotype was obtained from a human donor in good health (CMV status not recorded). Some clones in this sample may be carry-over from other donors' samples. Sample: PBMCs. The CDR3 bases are TGTGCCAGCAGTTCGACGGGACCCTTGGGCTACACCTTC. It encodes CASSSTGPLGYTF.